Each of the 30 T cell receptor beta chains below was sequenced from the same sample in a study of human T cells and chemical hapten exposure. Total RNA was isolated from whole blood that had not been fractionated. From the 5' RACE reads, TCRdb called clonotypes with MiXCR, one entry per CDR3 protein. The sample carries more than 75,000 distinct CDR3 sequences, more than 15% recorded once. The receptor set was obtained from a female donor in good health.

This chain links TRBV7-8 with TRBJ1-6; TRBD1 is a possible D gene (5 bases). Trimming stripped 1 base from V and 9 bases from J, with 19 bases between. This CDR3 is built from 17 residues. CDR1 and CDR2 from the germline V gene are SGHVS and FQNEAQ. For the CDR3, the DNA is TGTGCCAGCAGCTTAGTTACCGGGGACCTCCGTGTTTCACCCCTCCACTTT. The encoded protein is CASSLVTGDLRVSPLHF.

This clonotype has a handful of counts. The chain joins TRBV4-2 to TRBJ1-5; D is unresolved. Trimming stripped 1 base from V and 5 bases from J, with 15 bases between. This CDR3 region has 16 residues. CDR1 and CDR2 from the germline V gene are LGHNA and YNFKEQ. In nucleotides, the CDR3 is TGTGCCAGCAGCCAAGCTGACGGGAAAAGTGATCAGCCCCAGCATTTT. It translates to CASSQADGKSDQPQHF.

This clonotype was picked up one time. This rearrangement joins TRBV3-1 to TRBJ2-7, with D maybe TRBD2 (5 bases). This CDR3 has 16 residues. Germline V lookup: CDR1 LGHDT, CDR2 YNNKEL (reference sequence). The V end lost 0 bases, the J end lost 4 bases, and 16 bases lay between the germline ends. The DNA of the CDR3 is TGTGCCAGCAGCCAAGATCTAGAGGGCGTTGGGTACGAGCAGTACTTC. As protein: CASSQDLEGVGYEQYF.

The table lists this clonotype with a few counts. V and J are TRBV4-3 and TRBJ1-1; D possibly corresponds to TRBD1 (6 bases). Looked up from germline, CDR1 is LGHNA and CDR2 is YSLEER. Trimming removed 3 bases at V and 1 base at J, with 18 bases between. This CDR3 comprises 17 residues. This CDR3 is CASSQTTSLGANTEAFF. The DNA of the CDR3 is TGCGCCAGCAGCCAGACGACATCCCTGGGGGCGAACACTGAAGCTTTCTTT.

This clonotype has just a few counts. This rearrangement joins TRBV7-2 to TRBJ1-1; D remains unclear. Per germline, CDR1 SGHTA and CDR2 FQGNSA. This CDR3 has 16 residues. V lost 5 bases and J 10 bases, leaving 26 bases between the germline ends. The CDR3 DNA is TGTGCCAGCAGCCCGAACGCTCCAGGCGCTGGGATAGGAGCTTTCTTT. This codes for CASSPNAPGAGIGAFF.

This clonotype has more than one count but fewer than ten. The chain uses TRBV20-1 and TRBJ1-2; D perhaps matches TRBD1 (6 bases). Trimming removed 4 bases at V and 7 bases at J, with 16 bases between. Germline CDR1 reads DFQATT; CDR2 reads SNEGSKA (reference sequence). The CDR3 loop spans 13 amino acids. CDR3 in DNA: TGCAGTGCTACCGCCACAGGGTACAGTGGCTACACCTTC. Translating it yields CSATATGYSGYTF.

This clonotype was seen repeatedly, ten times or more. The chain combines TRBV3-1 with TRBJ1-2; unclear D gene. V was pared by 1 base and J by 4 bases, with 10 bases between. This CDR3 is 14 amino acids long. Germline V gene sequence: CDR1 LGHDT, CDR2 YNNKEL (reference sequence). CDR3 in DNA: TGTGCCAGCAGCCAAGGAGACCTTGCCTATGGCTACACCTTC. Its protein product is CASSQGDLAYGYTF.

Comments on this clonotype: This may arise from a read error, as a much more abundant clone is one base away. V usage is TRBV24-1 and J usage is TRBJ2-7, with D perhaps matching TRBD1 or TRBD2 (5 bases each). Germline assignment: CDR1 KGHDR and CDR2 SFDVKD. The V and J ends lost 9 bases and 1 base respectively, with 9 bases between them. This CDR3 is 12 amino acids long. CDR3 in DNA: TGTGCCACCCGGGACCAGTCCTACGAGCAGTACTTC. It specifies CATRDQSYEQYF.

This clonotype occurred a few times. The V gene is TRBV28, the J gene TRBJ1-1; TRBD1 matches at 8 bases. Germline CDR1 and CDR2: MDHEN and SYDVKM. This CDR3 comprises 16 residues. V lost 2 bases to trimming and J lost 4 bases; unmatched junction nucleotides: 9. CDR3 in DNA: TGTGCCAGCAGTTTAGCCCTCACAGGGGGGGCCACTGAAGCTTTCTTT. Protein product: CASSLALTGGATEAFF.

Within the sample, this clonotype is medium-sized. The rearrangement uses TRBV4-1 and TRBJ1-4; D remains ambiguous. The germline V gene has CDR1 MGHRA and CDR2 YSYEKL. The ends were cut back, 4 bases at V and 8 bases at J, with 11 bases in the middle. This CDR3 comprises 13 residues. CDR3 in amino acids: CASSLTVREKLFF. CDR3 bases: TGCGCCAGCAGCCTCACTGTCCGAGAAAAACTGTTTTTT.

This chain uses TRBV29-1 with TRBJ1-1; tentatively, D is TRBD1 (6 bases). Trimming removed 6 bases at V and 0 bases at J, with 11 bases between. Germline lookup yields CDR1 SQVTM and CDR2 ANQGSEA. The CDR3 totals 13 residues. CDR3: CSVAGQMNTEAFF. The CDR3, as DNA: TGCAGCGTGGCGGGACAAATGAACACTGAAGCTTTCTTT. The full variable domain, completed using reference TRBV29-1 and TRBJ1-1, is SAVISQKPSRDICQRGTSLTIQCQVDSQVTMMFWYRQQPGQSLTLIATANQGSEATYESGFVIDKFPISRPNLTFSTLTVSNMSPEDSSIYLCSVAGQMNTEAFFGQGTRLTVV.

This clonotype was found a few times. The V and J genes are TRBV30 and TRBJ1-5; 11 bases map to TRBD1. CDR1 and CDR2 (germline): GTSNPN, SVGIG (reference sequence). The CDR3 runs to 17 residues. With V trimmed by 3 bases and J by 6 bases, 13 bases remained unmatched. The CDR3 loop is CAWSKPGQGVGGQPQHF. In DNA, the CDR3 is TGTGCCTGGAGCAAACCGGGACAGGGGGTCGGGGGTCAGCCCCAGCATTTT.

A few counts support this clonotype. The chain combines TRBV6-5 with TRBJ2-7, with D unresolved. The CDR3 extends over 13 amino acids. Germline CDR1 reads MNHEY; CDR2 reads SVGAGI. With 6 bases removed from V and 3 bases from J, the gap between germline ends came to 12 bases. The CDR3 sequence: CASRRGVDYEQYF. CDR3 in DNA: TGTGCCAGCAGACGAGGTGTGGACTACGAGCAGTACTTC.

V gene TRBV7-2 combines with J gene TRBJ2-7; 7 bases map to TRBD2. Germline lookup yields CDR1 SGHTA and CDR2 FQGNSA. J gave up 0 bases and V 5 bases, and 10 bases lay outside the gene matches. There are 16 residues in the CDR3. Here the CDR3 DNA reads TGTGCCAGCAGCAGAGAGTCAGCGGGGAGCTCCTACGAGCAGTACTTC. Translating it yields CASSRESAGSSYEQYF.

This clonotype was counted ten times or more. The J gene is TRBJ1-2, the V gene TRBV2; D is undetermined. Looked up from germline, CDR1 is SNHLY and CDR2 is FYNNEI. The V and J ends lost 0 bases and 7 bases respectively, with 9 bases between them. There are 13 residues in the CDR3. In DNA, the CDR3 is TGTGCCAGCAGTGAAGCGCTTACGCTTGGCTACACCTTC. Amino acid sequence: CASSEALTLGYTF. Complete variable domain (other parts from reference TRBV2 and TRBJ1-2): EPEVTQTPSHQVTQMGQEVILRCVPISNHLYFYWYRQILGQKVEFLVSFYNNEISEKSEIFDDQFSVERPDGSNFTLKIRSTKLEDSAMYFCASSEALTLGYTFGSGTRLTVV.

The V and J genes are TRBV28 and TRBJ1-5, with D maybe TRBD1 (6 bases). The CDR3 sequence is 14 residues long. Germline lookup yields CDR1 MDHEN and CDR2 SYDVKM. V was clipped by 3 bases and J by 5 bases, with 11 bases between them. CDR3 region: CASSFPDRYQPQHF. CDR3 coding DNA: TGTGCCAGCAGTTTCCCCGACAGGTATCAGCCCCAGCATTTT.

The chain joins TRBV28 to TRBJ2-1, with 7 bases matching TRBD2. This CDR3 is built from 17 residues. Unmatched junction bases numbered 9, after V lost 4 bases and J lost 0 bases. Germline assignment: CDR1 MDHEN and CDR2 SYDVKM. The CDR3 here is CASSSSREGSSYNEQFF. The CDR3 nucleotides are TGTGCCAGCAGTTCTTCCAGGGAGGGGAGCTCCTACAATGAGCAGTTCTTC.

V is TRBV24-1 and J is TRBJ2-5, with a tentative D call TRBD2 (5 bases). Trimming shortened V by 6 bases and J by 3 bases, and 10 bases separated the two germline ends. This CDR3 is built from 13 residues. Per germline, CDR1 KGHDR and CDR2 SFDVKD. CDR3 loop: CATSRGQEETQYF. The CDR3 coding sequence is TGTGCCACCAGTCGCGGGCAGGAAGAGACCCAGTACTTC.

V and J are TRBV6-1 and TRBJ1-1; D might be TRBD1 (5 bases). The CDR3 sequence is 13 residues long. Deletions cut 2 bases from V and 6 bases from J, with 10 bases between. CDR1 and CDR2 (germline): MNHNS, SASEGT. The CDR3 reads CASSERREAEAFF. The CDR3 DNA is TGTGCCAGCAGTGAACGCAGGGAGGCTGAAGCTTTCTTT.

This clonotype was seen a few times. CDR3 nucleotide sequence: TGTGCCCACGCCGGGGGCAGGGGGCGAAGGGGCTACACCTTC. Translated, it gives CAHAGGRGRRGYTF. The chain has TRBV30 and TRBJ1-2; 8 bases match TRBD1. Germline trimming cut 8 bases from V and 8 bases from J; bases unmatched to any gene: 16. The CDR3 sequence is 14 residues long. In germline, CDR1 is GTSNPN, CDR2 SVGIG (reference sequence).

The chain couples TRBV3-1 to TRBJ2-6, with TRBD2 identical over 7 bases. Germline CDR1 is LGHDT and CDR2 is YNNKEL (reference sequence). V trimming: 4 bases; J trimming: 0 bases; junction bases outside the gene matches: 9. The CDR3 loop spans 18 amino acids. The CDR3 coding sequence is TGTGCCAGCAGCCTCTCGGGGGGAGGCTTCTCTGGGGCCAACGTCCTGACTTTC. This encodes CASSLSGGGFSGANVLTF.

This clonotype was seen a handful of times. The chain uses TRBV11-2 and TRBJ2-7; no clear D gene. CDR1 SGHAT and CDR2 FQNNGV come from the germline V gene. This CDR3 has 13 amino acids. The ends were cut back, 2 bases at V and 7 bases at J, with 12 bases in the middle. The CDR3 region is CASSLSVLGEQYF. Here the CDR3 DNA reads TGTGCCAGCAGCTTATCGGTTCTGGGGGAGCAGTACTTC.

This clonotype was found a few times. The rearrangement links TRBV28 to TRBJ2-7; D assignment may be TRBD1 or TRBD2 (5 bases each). The CDR3 covers 13 residues. Germline CDR1 and CDR2: MDHEN and SYDVKM. Trimming left V 6 bases short and J 6 bases short, with 15 bases between. The CDR3 loop reads CASRTGTTGEQYF. The DNA of the CDR3 is TGTGCCAGCAGAACTGGGACGACGGGCGAGCAGTACTTC.

The genes are TRBV5-4 and TRBJ1-6, with D possibly being TRBD1 (5 bases). The CDR3 length is 13 residues. The V end lost 10 bases, the J end lost 9 bases, and 17 bases lay between the germline ends. Germline lookup yields CDR1 SGHNT and CDR2 YYREEE (reference sequence). CDR3 sequence: CAVRVNPGSPLHF. In DNA form, the CDR3 reads TGTGCCGTCAGGGTGAATCCGGGTTCACCCCTCCACTTT.

The gene calls are TRBV12-3 or TRBV12-4 and TRBJ2-1; TRBD2 matches at 10 bases. V shed 7 bases, J shed 4 bases, and the junction held 4 bases outside the gene matches. This CDR3 has 14 residues. The CDR3 protein is CASISSGRYNEQFF. The CDR3 DNA is TGTGCCAGCATCTCTAGCGGGAGATACAATGAGCAGTTCTTC.

This clonotype appeared many times. J is TRBJ2-7 and V is TRBV13, with D hard to call. Trimming cost V 5 bases and J 2 bases, with 13 bases left between them. Germline lookup yields CDR1 PRHDT and CDR2 FYEKMQ (reference sequence). This CDR3 has 14 residues. CDR3 nucleotide sequence: TGTGCCAGCAGCCGTCTGGGTAACCCCTACGAGCAGTACTTC. This gives the protein CASSRLGNPYEQYF.

A few counts support this clonotype. This chain uses TRBV24-1 with TRBJ2-5; D unresolved. Germline assignment: CDR1 KGHDR and CDR2 SFDVKD. Deletions cut 3 bases from V and 9 bases from J, with 25 bases between. This CDR3 is 17 amino acids long. The CDR3 DNA reads TGTGCCACCAGTGATCCGCCGAAGACCGGTCTGACGGCGGCCCAGTACTTC. The encoded protein is CATSDPPKTGLTAAQYF.

A few counts support this clonotype. The chain joins TRBV3-1 to TRBJ2-1; 7 bases align to TRBD2. Germline loops: CDR1 LGHDT, CDR2 YNNKEL (reference sequence). The trim removed 1 base at V and 5 bases at J, leaving 8 bases unmatched. This CDR3 spans 16 amino acids. CDR3 sequence reads: CASSQATSAGHNEQFF. The CDR3 DNA is TGTGCCAGCAGCCAAGCAACTAGCGCAGGCCACAATGAGCAGTTCTTC.

The rearrangement uses TRBV11-2 and TRBJ1-1; the D gene is possibly TRBD1 (6 bases). V lost 1 base to trimming and J lost 2 bases, with 11 bases between them. Germline CDR1 reads SGHAT; CDR2 reads FQNNGV. This CDR3 has 15 residues. The CDR3 coding sequence is TGTGCCAGCAGCTTAGTTACAGGGCCTAACACTGAAGCTTTCTTT. Protein: CASSLVTGPNTEAFF.

The chain links TRBV7-2 to TRBJ2-3, with 8 bases fitting TRBD2. The germline CDR1 and CDR2 sequences are SGHTA and FQGNSA. J gave up 3 bases and V 7 bases, and 9 bases lay outside the gene matches. The CDR3 has 15 amino acids. CDR3: CASNAGLGPTDTQYF. DNA of the CDR3: TGTGCCAGCAACGCGGGACTAGGTCCAACAGATACGCAGTATTTT.